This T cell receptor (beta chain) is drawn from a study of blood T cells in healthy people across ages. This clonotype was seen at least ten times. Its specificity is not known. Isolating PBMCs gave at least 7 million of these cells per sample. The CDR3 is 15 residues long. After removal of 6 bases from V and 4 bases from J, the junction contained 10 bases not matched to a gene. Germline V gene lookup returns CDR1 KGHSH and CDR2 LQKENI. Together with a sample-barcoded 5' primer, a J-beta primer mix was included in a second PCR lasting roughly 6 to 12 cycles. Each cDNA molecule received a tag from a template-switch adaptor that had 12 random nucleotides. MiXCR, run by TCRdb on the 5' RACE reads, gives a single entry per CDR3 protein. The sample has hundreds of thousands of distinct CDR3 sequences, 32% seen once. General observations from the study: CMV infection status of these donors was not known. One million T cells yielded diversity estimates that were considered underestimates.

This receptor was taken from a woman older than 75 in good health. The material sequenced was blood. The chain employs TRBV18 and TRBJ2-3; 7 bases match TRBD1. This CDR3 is CASSLQDRLADTQYF. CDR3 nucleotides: TGTGCCAGCTCTCTACAGGACAGGCTCGCAGATACGCAGTATTTT.